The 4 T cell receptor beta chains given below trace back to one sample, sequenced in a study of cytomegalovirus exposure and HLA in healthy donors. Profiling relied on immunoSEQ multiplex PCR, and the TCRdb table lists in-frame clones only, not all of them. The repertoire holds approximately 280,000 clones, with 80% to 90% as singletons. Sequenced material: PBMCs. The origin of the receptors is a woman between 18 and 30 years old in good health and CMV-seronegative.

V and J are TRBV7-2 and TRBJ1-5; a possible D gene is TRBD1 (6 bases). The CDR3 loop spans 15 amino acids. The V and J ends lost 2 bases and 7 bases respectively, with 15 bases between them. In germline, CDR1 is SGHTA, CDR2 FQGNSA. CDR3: CASSLIWGPRQPQHF. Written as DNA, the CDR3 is TGTGCCAGCAGCTTAATTTGGGGGCCAAGGCAGCCCCAGCATTTT.

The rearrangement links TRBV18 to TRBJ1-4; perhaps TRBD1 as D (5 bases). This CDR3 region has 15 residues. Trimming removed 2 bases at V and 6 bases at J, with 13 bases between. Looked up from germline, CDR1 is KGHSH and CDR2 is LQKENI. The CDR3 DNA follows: TGTGCCAGCTCACCAGCCAGGGCCAATGATGAAAAACTGTTTTTT. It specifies CASSPARANDEKLFF.

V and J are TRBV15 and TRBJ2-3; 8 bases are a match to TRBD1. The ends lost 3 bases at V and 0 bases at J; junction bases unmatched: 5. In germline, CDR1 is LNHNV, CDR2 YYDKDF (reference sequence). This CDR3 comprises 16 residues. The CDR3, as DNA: TGTGCCACCAGCAGGGACAGGGCCTTGAGCACAGATACGCAGTATTTT. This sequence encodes CATSRDRALSTDTQYF. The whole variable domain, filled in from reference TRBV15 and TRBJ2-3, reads DAMVIQNPRYQVTQFGKPVTLSCSQTLNHNVMYWYQQKSSQAPKLLFHYYDKDFNNEADTPDNFQSRRPNTSFCFLDIRSPGLGDTAMYLCATSRDRALSTDTQYFGPGTRLTVL.

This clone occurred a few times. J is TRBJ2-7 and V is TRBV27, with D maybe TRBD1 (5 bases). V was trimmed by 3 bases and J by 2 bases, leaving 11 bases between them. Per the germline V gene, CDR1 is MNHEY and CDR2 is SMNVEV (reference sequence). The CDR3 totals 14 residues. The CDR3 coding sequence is TGTGCCAGCAGTTTTGGGGCCAGGACCTACGAGCAGTACTTC. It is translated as CASSFGARTYEQYF.